Below, 27 T cell receptor beta chains from the same sample are listed, as sequenced in a study of shared clonotypes between healthy human individuals. The repertoire was sequenced with immunoSEQ multiplex PCR; TCRdb's copy has only in-frame clones and lacks some. Of more than 500,000 clones detected, approximately 95% appear once; the ten largest clones hold about 0.11%. CD45RO-negative, CCR7-selected cells formed the naive CD8 fraction, which excluded terminally differentiated effector memory CD45RA+ cells. The sequencing sample was made of naive CD8+ T cells sorted from blood. The receptor set was obtained from a woman in her twenties or thirties in good health.

Notes on this clone: At one boundary the junction diverges from the germline segment, which might be a read error. The genes are TRBV11-2 and TRBJ2-7, with unresolved D. Germline V CDR1 and CDR2: SGHAT, FQNNGV. The CDR3 sequence is 9 residues long. CDR3 bases: TGTGCCAGCGCCCACCCCCCCGACTTC. This codes for CASAHPPDF. Together with reference TRBV11-2 and TRBJ2-7, the CDR3 gives the full variable domain: EAGVAQSPRYKIIEKRQSVAFWCNPISGHATLYWYQQILGQGPKLLIQFQNNGVVDDSQLPKDRFSAERLKGVDSTLKIQPAKLEDSAVYLCASAHPPDFGPGTRLTVT.

The V call is TRBV19, the J call TRBJ2-1; 9 bases map to TRBD2. The CDR3 sequence is 15 residues long. The V and J ends lost 5 bases and 0 bases, in that order; junction bases with no gene match: 2. Germline-derived CDR1 and CDR2 are LNHDA and SQIVND (reference sequence). The CDR3 nucleotides read TGTGCCAGTAGTGCTAGCGGGAACTCCTACAATGAGCAGTTCTTC. It translates to CASSASGNSYNEQFF.

This clone was seen once. The gene calls are TRBV5-1 and TRBJ2-7; D remains unclear. Between the trimmed V and J ends, which lost 5 bases and 5 bases, there was a span of 11 bases. Germline V gene data show CDR1 as SGHRS and CDR2 as YFSETQ. The CDR3 has 12 amino acids. The CDR3 spells CASSDVHDEQYF. The CDR3 nucleotides are TGCGCCAGCAGTGATGTGCACGACGAGCAGTACTTC. Based on the CDR3 plus reference TRBV5-1 and TRBJ2-7, the full variable domain is KAGVTQTPRYLIKTRGQQVTLSCSPISGHRSVSWYQQTPGQGLQFLFEYFSETQRNKGNFPGRFSGRQFSNSRSEMNVSTLELGDSALYLCASSDVHDEQYFGPGTRLTVT.

The rearrangement joins TRBV7-8 to TRBJ2-1; unclear D gene. Per the germline V gene, CDR1 is SGHVS and CDR2 is FQNEAQ. The CDR3 is 15 amino acids. The V end was cut by 1 base, the J end by 7 bases, with 14 bases between. CDR3: CASSLVVRLSNEQFF. The CDR3 DNA reads as TGTGCCAGCAGCTTAGTAGTGAGGCTGTCGAATGAGCAGTTCTTC.

This clone was observed once. The chain has TRBV10-3 and TRBJ2-2; the match to TRBD2 covers 9 bases. The CDR3 spans 18 residues. Germline V gene sequence: CDR1 ENHRY, CDR2 SYGVKD. J gave up 7 bases and V 0 bases, and 12 bases lay outside the gene matches. Written as DNA, the CDR3 is TGTGCCATCAGTGAGTCCCACGGGTTAGCGGGAGATAACGGGGAGCTGTTTTTT. Encoded protein: CAISESHGLAGDNGELFF.

The V call is TRBV5-1, the J call TRBJ2-6; D remains unclear. The CDR3 has 16 amino acids. Looked up from germline, CDR1 is SGHRS and CDR2 is YFSETQ. The V gene lost 0 bases and the J gene lost 0 bases, with 7 bases spanning the gap. The CDR3 reads CASSLGRPSGANVLTF. For the CDR3, the DNA is TGCGCCAGCAGCTTGGGTAGACCCTCTGGGGCCAACGTCCTGACTTTC.

V is TRBV15 and J is TRBJ2-3; 8 bases map to TRBD2. Germline CDR1 and CDR2: LNHNV and YYDKDF (reference sequence). V gave up 0 bases and J gave up 10 bases; unmatched junction bases: 9. The CDR3 has 15 amino acids. The CDR3 sequence: CATSRERLATTPQYF. The DNA for the CDR3 is TGTGCCACCAGCAGAGAAAGACTAGCGACCACACCGCAGTATTTT.

This clone was detected once. The CDR3 nucleotides are TGTGCCAGCAGCTCAACAGGGGCGCCCTACACAGATACGCAGTATTTT. This sequence encodes CASSSTGAPYTDTQYF. The chain uses TRBV11-2 and TRBJ2-3, with 7 bases aligning to TRBD1. V dropped 4 bases and J dropped 2; count of bases not matched to a gene: 9. The CDR3 extends over 16 amino acids. Germline CDR1 and CDR2: SGHAT and FQNNGV.

V and J are TRBV27 and TRBJ2-2; 7 positions match TRBD1. Germline V CDR1 and CDR2: MNHEY, SMNVEV (reference sequence). CDR3 length equals 18 residues. The junction had 12 bases not matched to a gene; V was cut back by 2 bases and J by 3 bases. This CDR3 reads CASSLKATGPSDTGELFF. The CDR3, as DNA: TGTGCCAGCAGTTTAAAGGCGACAGGGCCCTCGGACACCGGGGAGCTGTTTTTT.

The chain couples TRBV20-1 to TRBJ2-7, with no clear D. V lost 6 bases, J lost 5 bases, and 11 bases lay in between. The CDR3 consists of 11 residues. CDR1 and CDR2 from the germline V gene are DFQATT and SNEGSKA (reference sequence). The CDR3: CSATTDNEQYF. The CDR3 coding sequence is TGCAGTGCCACCACCGATAACGAGCAGTACTTC.

V is TRBV27 and J is TRBJ1-1; 9 bases agree with TRBD1. Germline assignment: CDR1 MNHEY and CDR2 SMNVEV (reference sequence). Trimming cost V 5 bases and J 1 base; bases outside gene matches: 8. The CDR3 loop spans 16 amino acids. CDR3 residues: CASSPGQGWENTEAFF. DNA of the CDR3: TGTGCCAGCAGTCCCGGACAGGGGTGGGAGAACACTGAAGCTTTCTTT.

V is TRBV6-5 and J is TRBJ2-2; no definite D call. The CDR3 is 14 residues long. Looked up from germline, CDR1 is MNHEY and CDR2 is SVGAGI. The V gene lost 5 bases and the J gene lost 5 bases, with 12 bases spanning the gap. CDR3 coding DNA: TGTGCCAGCAGTCACCTTCGCCCAACCGGGGAGCTGTTTTTT. Translation: CASSHLRPTGELFF.

The J gene is TRBJ2-5, the V gene TRBV5-1; 13 bases are shared with TRBD2. The J call may be incorrect, as the DNA end agrees better with TRBJ2-7. Germline CDR1 and CDR2: SGHRS and YFSETQ. This CDR3 has 15 amino acids. As DNA, the CDR3 is TGCGCCAGCCGAGAGGGACTAGCGGGGTCCTACGAGCAGTACTTC. Translation gives CASREGLAGSYEQYF.

The chain recombines TRBV9 with TRBJ2-7; D not resolved. CDR3 size: 13 residues. Germline CDR1 is SGDLS and CDR2 is YYNGEE. V was shortened by 0 bases and J by 3 bases, with 7 bases between the two germline ends. Here the CDR3 DNA reads TGTGCCAGCAGCGTAGCTTTAGGCTACGAGCAGTACTTC. It is translated as CASSVALGYEQYF.

The chain is built from TRBV19 and TRBJ2-2, with TRBD1 identical over 12 bases. The V gene's germline CDR1 is LNHDA and CDR2 SQIVND (reference sequence). The V segment lost 6 bases and the J segment 6 bases; nucleotides outside the gene matches: 5. The CDR3 is 15 residues long. The CDR3 protein is CASSRDRGLAGELFF. The CDR3 DNA follows: TGTGCCAGTAGCCGGGACAGGGGGCTCGCCGGGGAGCTGTTTTTT.

The chain employs TRBV5-1 and TRBJ2-1; D is ambiguous. V lost 6 bases and J 2 bases, leaving 18 bases between the germline ends. Germline V gives CDR1 SGHRS, CDR2 YFSETQ. The CDR3 is made up of 16 amino acids. DNA for the CDR3: TGCGCCAGCAACCTCATGCAAAACTTACCCTACAATGAGCAGTTCTTC. Translating it yields CASNLMQNLPYNEQFF.

The V and J genes are TRBV19 and TRBJ2-3, with 9 positions matching TRBD1. The CDR3 is made up of 16 amino acids. Germline CDR1 is LNHDA and CDR2 is SQIVND (reference sequence). V trimming: 4 bases; J trimming: 4 bases; junction bases outside the gene matches: 9. Here the CDR3 DNA reads TGTGCCAGTAGTAGAGTAGGACAGGGGATCCCAGATACGCAGTATTTT. This gives the protein CASSRVGQGIPDTQYF.

Only one count was recorded for this clone. The chain employs TRBV6-5 and TRBJ2-7; TRBD1 might be the D (5 bases). Trimming took off 5 bases at V and 5 bases at J, with 16 bases between the two ends. Looked up from germline, CDR1 is MNHEY and CDR2 is SVGAGI. This CDR3 has 14 amino acids. The CDR3 DNA follows: TGTGCCAGCAGTCAACTTACAGGTTACGACGAGCAGTACTTC. This codes for CASSQLTGYDEQYF.

V usage is TRBV27 and J usage is TRBJ2-7; 8 bases line up with TRBD2. Germline loops: CDR1 MNHEY, CDR2 SMNVEV (reference sequence). With 5 bases clipped from V and 2 bases from J, the junction kept 11 bases outside the gene matches. The CDR3 loop spans 16 amino acids. As DNA, the CDR3 is TGTGCCAGCAGTCCTAGGGCGGGACTAGTGGCCTACGAGCAGTACTTC. This codes for CASSPRAGLVAYEQYF.

The CDR3 is CSVERFGTGRTGELFF. The CDR3 DNA sequence: TGCAGCGTTGAAAGATTCGGGACAGGGAGAACCGGGGAGCTGTTTTTT. The chain employs TRBV29-1 and TRBJ2-2; 9 nucleotides agree with TRBD1. Germline V lookup: CDR1 SQVTM, CDR2 ANQGSEA. CDR3 length: 16 residues. Trimming took 2 bases from V and 5 from J; bases not matched to a gene: 9.

V and J are TRBV6-1 and TRBJ2-3; 10 positions match TRBD2. The CDR3 runs to 17 residues. Germline loops: CDR1 MNHNS, CDR2 SASEGT. V gave up 0 bases and J gave up 4 bases; unmatched junction bases: 7. The CDR3 is CASSEALLAGVADTQYF. The CDR3 nucleotides are TGTGCCAGCAGTGAAGCACTGCTAGCGGGAGTGGCAGATACGCAGTATTTT.

V and J are TRBV28 and TRBJ1-1; 9 bases map to TRBD1. The CDR3 is made up of 16 amino acids. V lost 5 bases to trimming and J lost 0 bases; unmatched junction nucleotides: 7. Germline CDR1 and CDR2: MDHEN and SYDVKM. CDR3 region: CASSLGQGVLNTEAFF. In DNA form, the CDR3 reads TGTGCCAGCAGTCTGGGACAGGGAGTCCTGAACACTGAAGCTTTCTTT.

This clone was observed a few times. The V gene is TRBV30, the J gene TRBJ1-1, with no clear D. This CDR3 is 13 amino acids long. Per germline, CDR1 GTSNPN and CDR2 SVGIG (reference sequence). The V gene lost 5 bases and the J gene lost 4 bases, with 14 bases spanning the gap. CDR3 amino acids: CAWGRLWGTEAFF. In DNA, the CDR3 is TGTGCCTGGGGCCGACTGTGGGGCACTGAAGCTTTCTTT. Combining the CDR3 with reference TRBV30 and TRBJ1-1 gives the whole variable domain SQTIHQWPATLVQPVGSPLSLECTVEGTSNPNLYWYRQAAGRGLQLLFYSVGIGQISSEVPQNLSASRPQDRQFILSSKKLLLSDSGFYLCAWGRLWGTEAFFGQGTRLTVV.

The rearrangement links TRBV6-1 to TRBJ2-7; TRBD2 agrees at 7 bases. Germline lookup yields CDR1 MNHNS and CDR2 SASEGT. The CDR3 length is 17 residues. V gave up 2 bases and J gave up 3 bases; unmatched junction bases: 13. CDR3 nucleotide sequence: TGTGCCAGCAGTGAACCCCCTTGGCGGGAGATGTTCTACGAGCAGTACTTC. This encodes CASSEPPWREMFYEQYF.

The chain couples TRBV27 to TRBJ2-7; the match to TRBD2 covers 8 bases. This CDR3 is 13 amino acids long. CDR1 and CDR2 from the germline V gene are MNHEY and SMNVEV (reference sequence). Trimming at V came to 5 bases and at J to 6 bases, leaving 6 bases not matched to a gene. The CDR3 DNA reads as TGTGCCAGCAGTGGGGTAGCGGGACGCGAGCAGTACTTC. It translates to CASSGVAGREQYF.

The chain employs TRBV28 and TRBJ1-4, with a weak D call TRBD1 (6 bases). From germline, CDR1 is MDHEN and CDR2 SYDVKM. The CDR3 consists of 14 residues. Trimming left V 7 bases short and J 7 bases short, with 16 bases between. The CDR3, as DNA: TGTGCCAGCACCGGGGGCGGGGTACGTGAAAAACTGTTTTTT. It specifies CASTGGGVREKLFF.

The J gene is TRBJ1-1, the V gene TRBV7-9; D is uncertain. Germline V gene sequence: CDR1 SEHNR, CDR2 FQNEAQ (reference sequence). The CDR3 length is 15 residues. V was shortened by 8 bases and J by 3 bases, with 19 bases between the two germline ends. The CDR3 spells CASSPLEGSHTEAFF. CDR3 coding DNA: TGTGCCAGCTCTCCCCTAGAGGGATCCCACACTGAAGCTTTCTTT.